In its sample, the clone carrying this T cell receptor (beta chain) was seen a few times. These data originate in a study of T cells after yellow fever vaccination. TCRdb redid the calling of the 5' RACE reads with MiXCR, one entry per CDR3 protein. The data show 200,000 to 250,000 distinct CDR3 sequences, with 6.9% seen just once and roughly 0.9% held by the top ten. The CDR3 loop spans 15 amino acids. V was trimmed by 3 bases and J by 7 bases, leaving 21 bases between them. Germline-derived CDR1 and CDR2 are DFQATT and SNEGSKA (reference sequence). The sample consisted of CD4+ T cells sorted from PBMCs, taken 15 days after the yellow fever booster vaccination. This clonotype was obtained from a man aged 25 to 40 who received the YFV17D yellow fever vaccine. V usage is TRBV20-1 and J usage is TRBJ1-2; D gene uncertain. The CDR3 sequence is CSARWPAGGSFGYTF. The CDR3 DNA sequence: TGCAGTGCTAGGTGGCCGGCTGGTGGGTCGTTTGGCTACACCTTC.